Each of the 8 T cell receptor beta chains below was sequenced from the same sample in a study of T cells in Graves' hyperthyroidism and ophthalmopathy. Amplification of TCR beta CDR3 regions was performed using RNA transcripts as template. HTBI primers drove first-round RT-PCR of the TCR CDR3. From the multiplex PCR reads, TCRdb called clonotypes with MiXCR, one entry per CDR3 protein. The sample yields 550,000 to 700,000 distinct CDR3 sequences, roughly 46% seen once. The sample consisted of peripheral blood or thyroid tissue (not recorded which). The receptors derive from an adult woman with Graves' disease, either hyperthyroidism or ophthalmopathy (not recorded which).

As for this clonotype: A read error may explain this, as a much larger clone is one base away. The V gene is TRBV4-2, the J gene TRBJ2-7, with D unclear. Germline CDR1 LGHNA, CDR2 YNFKEQ. The CDR3 runs to 15 residues. This chain's CDR3 is CASSQDAGLGYEQHF. The CDR3, as DNA: TGTGCCAGCAGCCAAGATGCCGGGTTGGGCTACGAGCAGCACTTC.

The chain's CDR3 is CAISEFKTGDVEQYF. DNA for the CDR3: TGTGCCATCAGTGAGTTTAAAACAGGGGATGTCGAGCAGTACTTC. The chain couples TRBV10-3 to TRBJ2-7, with 7 nucleotides matching TRBD1. The V segment lost 1 base and the J segment 6 bases; nucleotides outside the gene matches: 9. Germline V gene data show CDR1 as ENHRY and CDR2 as SYGVKD. The CDR3 covers 15 residues.

This chain uses TRBV10-3 with TRBJ2-7; TRBD1 matches 9 bases. The CDR3 loop spans 14 amino acids. CDR1 and CDR2 (germline): ENHRY, SYGVKD. J lost 5 bases, V lost 5 bases, and 7 bases had no gene match. In DNA form, the CDR3 reads TGTGCCATCAGTATCCGGGACAGGGACCACGAGCAGTACTTC. Protein product: CAISIRDRDHEQYF.

This rearrangement joins TRBV19 to TRBJ2-6; D may match TRBD1 or TRBD2 (5 bases each). Trimming pared 7 bases from V and 11 bases from J, leaving 18 bases between. This CDR3 region has 14 residues. CDR1 and CDR2 from the germline V gene are LNHDA and SQIVND (reference sequence). The CDR3 DNA follows: TGTGCCAGTACCAATGGGGACGGGACCTACGTCCTGACTTTC. It translates to CASTNGDGTYVLTF. The complete variable domain, with remaining parts taken from reference TRBV19 and TRBJ2-6, reads DGGITQSPKYLFRKEGQNVTLSCEQNLNHDAMYWYRQDPGQGLRLIYYSQIVNDFQKGDIAEGYSVSREKKESFPLTVTSAQKNPTAFYLCASTNGDGTYVLTFGAGSRLTVL.

The rearrangement uses TRBV15 and TRBJ1-2; no reliable D call. CDR3 length equals 15 residues. Looked up from germline, CDR1 is LNHNV and CDR2 is YYDKDF (reference sequence). With 0 bases removed from V and 2 bases from J, the gap between germline ends came to 10 bases. CDR3 DNA: TGTGCCACCAGCAGAGATGGGCGAGGGAACTATGGCTACACCTTC. It specifies CATSRDGRGNYGYTF. The whole variable domain, filled in from reference TRBV15 and TRBJ1-2, reads DAMVIQNPRYQVTQFGKPVTLSCSQTLNHNVMYWYQQKSSQAPKLLFHYYDKDFNNEADTPDNFQSRRPNTSFCFLDIRSPGLGDTAMYLCATSRDGRGNYGYTFGSGTRLTVV.

The chain recombines TRBV6-6 with TRBJ1-5; D is perhaps TRBD1 (6 bases). V was shortened by 6 bases and J by 0 bases, with 12 bases between the two germline ends. The length of the CDR3 is 15 residues. Germline CDR1 MNHNY, CDR2 SVGAGI (reference sequence). The CDR3 DNA reads as TGTGCCAGCAGAAAACAGGGAAATAGCAATCAGCCCCAGCATTTT. Translation: CASRKQGNSNQPQHF.

For this clonotype: A much larger clone is a single base away; this may be a read error. V gene TRBV12-3 or TRBV12-4 combines with J gene TRBJ2-7, with TRBD1 identical over 7 bases. The CDR3 is made up of 13 amino acids. The V and J ends lost 2 bases and 5 bases, in that order; junction bases with no gene match: 3. The CDR3 DNA reads TGTGCCAGCAGTTTATCAGGGGGTGACGAGCAGTACTTC. This translates into CASSLSGGDEQYF.

This clonotype was recorded a few times. This rearrangement joins TRBV2 to TRBJ1-1, with D possibly matching TRBD1 (6 bases). Looked up from germline, CDR1 is SNHLY and CDR2 is FYNNEI. The CDR3 loop spans 12 amino acids. V shed 11 bases and J shed 1 base, with 11 bases lying between them. The CDR3 is CAGSQGNTEAFF. The CDR3 bases are TGTGCCGGGTCACAGGGGAACACTGAAGCTTTCTTT.